Described below is a single T cell receptor (beta chain) sequence and its context. This sample is part of a study of blood T cell repertoires in COVID-19. The trim removed 1 base at V and 2 bases at J, leaving 3 bases unmatched. The CDR3 is made up of 16 amino acids. Germline CDR1 LNHNV, CDR2 YYDKDF (reference sequence). The data were produced by immunoSEQ multiplex PCR, yet TCRdb's version contains in-frame clones alone and is incomplete. The top ten clones hold roughly 6.6% of a sample with about 90,000 clones, more than 75% of them seen once. Sequencing was performed on peripheral blood. The receptor's source is a man between 70 and 80 years old with acute or convalescent COVID-19. V gene TRBV15 combines with J gene TRBJ2-5; 11 nucleotides align to TRBD2. The CDR3 loop is CATSRAGTSGQETQYF. As DNA, the CDR3 is TGTGCCACCAGCAGAGCCGGGACTAGCGGTCAAGAGACCCAGTACTTC.